Here is one T cell receptor beta chain with its context. What it binds is unknown. This CDR3 has 14 amino acids. CDR1 and CDR2 from the germline V gene are LNHDA and SQIVND (reference sequence). V lost 6 bases, J lost 5 bases, and 5 bases stayed unmatched. The data were taken from a study of T cell responses to AZD1222 COVID-19 vaccine. Study observations and caveats: Repertoire samples came only from after the peak T cell response.

TCRdb's copy holds only in-frame clones and misses some; the assay was immunoSEQ multiplex PCR. In the table there are 150,000 or so clones, about 92% of which are singletons. V and J are TRBV19 and TRBJ2-4; 9 bases align to TRBD2. This TCR derives from an adult who received the AZD1222 COVID-19 vaccine. The specimen was peripheral blood, collected 28 days after the second AZD1222 dose. In DNA form, the CDR3 reads TGTGCCAGTAGCAGACTAGCGGCCCAAAACATTCAGTACTTC. Residues: CASSRLAAQNIQYF.